This entry lists 21 T cell receptor beta chains sequenced from one sample in a study of tumor-infiltrating lymphocytes in primary liver carcinoma. Bulk tissue was left unsorted, and RNA and DNA were co-extracted from about 19-30 mg of it. The investigators made TCR beta cDNA from roughly 0.55 ug total RNA, using a constant-region primer. Libraries of TCR beta came from three nested multiplex PCR rounds with slightly modified ARM-PCR. Researchers ran the first two PCR rounds for 10 cycles each with TRBV1-TRBV30 forward primers and a C-beta reverse primer. From the multiplex PCR reads, TCRdb called clonotypes with MiXCR, one entry per CDR3 protein. The sample lists roughly 22,000 distinct CDR3 sequences, around 84% occurring once. Sequences were obtained from liver tumor tissue from sampling region 2. The subset here: tumor region T2, inferior pole. The receptor set was obtained from a woman aged 25 to 39 with primary liver carcinoma and hepatitis B virus infection.

Concerning this clonotype: At one boundary the junction diverges from the germline segment, which might be a read error. The V gene is TRBV5-6, the J gene TRBJ1-6, with D possibly matching TRBD1 (5 bases). This CDR3 has 14 amino acids. Germline V gene lookup returns CDR1 SGHDT and CDR2 YYEEEE. CDR3 DNA sequence: TGTGCCAACAGCTTGGTAGCACTGGGACCACCCATCCACTTT. Residues: CANSLVALGPPIHF.

Worth noting for this clonotype: In this CDR3 the conserved last residue, phenylalanine or tryptophan, is missing, so a read error is likely. The chain's CDR3 is CASNHTALSNEQYL. The CDR3 DNA reads TGCGCCAGCAACCATACTGCCCTTTCCAACGAGCAGTACTTA. J is TRBJ2-7 and V is TRBV4-3; no reliable D call. Per germline, CDR1 LGHNA and CDR2 YSLEER. This CDR3 comprises 14 residues. V gave up 7 bases and J gave up 5 bases, with 18 bases separating them.

The J gene is TRBJ2-7, the V gene TRBV4-2, with 8 positions matching TRBD2. Germline values: CDR1 LGHNA, CDR2 YNFKEQ. The CDR3 runs 18 residues. The V and J ends lost 6 bases and 6 bases, in that order; junction bases with no gene match: 22. CDR3 DNA: TGTGCCAGCAGTCAGGAACATCTAGGACGGGGGGGACCGCGCGAGCAGTACTTC. It translates to CASSQEHLGRGGPREQYF.

Only one count was recorded for this clonotype. It is unclear where the CDR3 begins or ends on the DNA, so no DNA is shown, and the CDR3 is as TCRdb lists it. The J gene is TRBJ1-1, the V gene TRBV13. The CDR3 is made up of 17 amino acids, end residues included. Germline V gene sequence: CDR1 PRHDT, CDR2 FYEKMQ (reference sequence). This CDR3 reads CASSLGGFGIGSTEAFF.

As concerns this clonotype: One junction end disagrees with the germline gene, perhaps due to a read error. The chain recombines TRBV5-4 with TRBJ2-3, with a weak D call TRBD1 (5 bases). Germline V CDR1 and CDR2: SGHNT, YYREEE (reference sequence). The CDR3 loop spans 17 amino acids. The CDR3 loop is CASSVDGHPLPTDTRYF. In nucleotides, the CDR3 is TGTGCCAGCAGCGTAGACGGACACCCTTTACCCACAGATACGCGGTATTTT.

This clonotype was counted once. One junction end disagrees with the germline gene, perhaps due to a read error. V is TRBV11-3 and J is TRBJ2-1; D remains ambiguous. CDR1 and CDR2 (germline): SGHNT, YENEEA. The CDR3 sequence is 16 residues long. CDR3 in amino acids: CASSFLSDISYDERFF. As DNA, the CDR3 is TGTGCCAGCAGCTTCCTATCGGATATATCCTACGATGAGCGGTTCTTC.

Points on this clonotype: One junction end disagrees with the germline gene, perhaps due to a read error. The chain links TRBV5-6 to TRBJ2-2, with D unclear. Germline V lookup: CDR1 SGHDT, CDR2 YYEEEE. The CDR3 is made up of 15 amino acids. The CDR3: CASTLATRGTGELFF. CDR3 nucleotide sequence: TGTGCCAGCACCTTGGCAACCAGAGGCACCGGGGAGCTGTTTTTT.

This sequence joins TRBV6-5 and TRBJ2-7; D is possibly TRBD1 (5 bases). Looked up from germline, CDR1 is MNHEY and CDR2 is SVGAGI. CDR3 length: 15 residues. With 4 bases removed from V and 0 bases from J, the gap between germline ends came to 13 bases. The CDR3, as DNA: TGTGCCAGCAGTTGCAAGGACGACAGCTCCTACGAGCAGTACTTC. Residues: CASSCKDDSSYEQYF.

A remark on this clonotype: Its ends do not fully match the called genes, so a read error is possible. The chain uses TRBV12-3 or TRBV12-4 and TRBJ2-5; D assignment may be TRBD1 or TRBD2 (5 bases each). The CDR3 runs to 15 residues. As DNA, the CDR3 is TGTGCCAGCAACACCTACCCAGGGAGCGAAGAGATCCAGTATTTC. Residues: CASNTYPGSEEIQYF.

Concerning this clonotype itself: Since the CDR3 does not end with the conserved phenylalanine or tryptophan, this likely comes from a read error. The chain is built from TRBV4-2 and TRBJ2-7, with 10 positions matching TRBD1. CDR3 length: 18 residues. Germline V gene sequence: CDR1 LGHNA, CDR2 YNFKEQ. The CDR3 DNA sequence: TGTGCCAGTAGCCAGGAACACCGAGGACAGGGGGGACCGCGCGAGCAGTACCTC. This gives the protein CASSQEHRGQGGPREQYL.

As for this clonotype: Likely a read error: the CDR3 ends without its conserved phenylalanine or tryptophan. The chain links TRBV28 to TRBJ2-1; 8 bases align to TRBD2. Germline assignment: CDR1 MDHEN and CDR2 SYDVKM. The trim removed 8 bases at V and 8 bases at J, leaving 11 bases unmatched. CDR3 length: 14 residues. The CDR3 sequence: CASRGGGGLHEQFY. DNA for the CDR3: TGTGCCAGCCGGGGGGGCGGGGGTCTCCATGAGCAGTTCTAC.

On this clonotype itself: The missing conserved phenylalanine or tryptophan at the end of this CDR3 makes a read error likely. J is TRBJ2-1 and V is TRBV11-3; 9 bases map to TRBD2. Unmatched junction bases numbered 10, after V lost 5 bases and J lost 8 bases. The germline V gene has CDR1 SGHNT and CDR2 YENEEA. The CDR3 has 15 residues. CDR3 sequence: CASSRLAAGWYEQFI. In nucleotides, the CDR3 is TGTGCCAGCAGCCGACTAGCGGCGGGGTGGTATGAGCAGTTCATC.

This clonotype was observed once. Because it lacks the conserved phenylalanine or tryptophan at the end, this CDR3 is likely a read error. This chain joins TRBV11-2 and TRBJ2-3, with D maybe TRBD2 (5 bases). Germline V gene sequence: CDR1 SGHAT, CDR2 FQNNGV. CDR3 size: 15 residues. CDR3 loop: CASSLVARRTDTQYL. For the CDR3, the DNA is TGTGCCAGCAGTTTAGTAGCGAGAAGGACAGATACGCAGTATCTT.

As to this clonotype: In this CDR3 the conserved last residue, phenylalanine or tryptophan, is missing, so a read error is likely. Because the CDR3's place on the DNA is in doubt, the DNA is left out and the CDR3 is given as listed by TCRdb. The V gene is TRBV7-8, the J gene TRBJ2-2; TRBD2 reflects the table's D call only, with no check against the DNA. The CDR3 spans 18 residues, counting both ends. Germline assignment: CDR1 SGHVS and CDR2 FQNEAQ. The CDR3: CASSSFRLAGEDTGELFL.

This clonotype was found once. A read error is likely, as this CDR3 ends without the conserved phenylalanine or tryptophan. CDR3 sequence (DNA): TGTGCCAGGAGTTATAAGTACATAGATACGCAGTATTTA. Translating it yields CARSYKYIDTQYL. The J gene is TRBJ2-3, the V gene TRBV12-3 or TRBV12-4, with unresolved D. This CDR3 contains 13 residues.

In its sample, this clonotype was seen a few times. A much larger clone differs from this one at a single base, so this may be a read error. The CDR3 loop is CATGGGWGASSYNEQFF. CDR3 sequence (DNA): TGTGCCACCGGTGGGGGTTGGGGGGCGAGCTCCTACAATGAGCAGTTCTTC. This chain connects TRBV24-1 to TRBJ2-1; D is possibly TRBD1 or TRBD2 (6 bases each). V lost 9 bases, J lost 0 bases, and 20 bases lay in between. From germline, CDR1 is KGHDR and CDR2 SFDVKD. This CDR3 has 17 residues.

This clonotype was detected many times. This sequence joins TRBV7-8 and TRBJ2-5, with no clear D. CDR3 length: 15 residues. The V and J ends lost 5 bases and 2 bases respectively, with 15 bases between them. The germline gives CDR1 SGHVS, CDR2 FQNEAQ. The CDR3 is CASSPLYSTQETQYF. In nucleotides, the CDR3 is TGTGCCAGCAGCCCCCTCTACAGTACTCAAGAGACCCAGTACTTC.

Turning to this clonotype: One end of the junction does not line up with germline, which may come from a read error. The gene calls are TRBV4-3 and TRBJ1-1; no firm D call. This CDR3 region has 13 residues. Germline V gives CDR1 LGHNA, CDR2 YSLEER. The chain's CDR3 is CASSQDPGFPALF. DNA of the CDR3: TGCGCCAGCAGCCAAGATCCGGGGTTTCCAGCACTCTTT.

At least ten counts were recorded for this clonotype. The chain combines TRBV11-1 with TRBJ1-5, with D hard to call. The CDR3 extends over 13 amino acids. The germline V gene encodes CDR1 SGHAT and CDR2 FQDESV (reference sequence). V lost 4 bases and J lost 5, with 9 bases in between. CDR3 amino acids: CASSSGPDQPQHF. CDR3 bases: TGTGCCAGCAGCTCCGGGCCAGATCAGCCCCAGCATTTT.

This clonotype showed up just once. The germline gene is not matched at one end of the junction; a read error may be the cause. V and J are TRBV12-3 or TRBV12-4 and TRBJ2-5; D call uncertain. CDR3 length: 14 residues. This CDR3 reads CARSLAYSQGTQYF. The DNA of the CDR3 is TGTGCAAGAAGCTTGGCGTACTCCCAAGGGACCCAGTACTTC.

About this clonotype itself: An end of the junction does not agree with germline; a read error may underlie this. This rearrangement joins TRBV6-5 to TRBJ2-2; D perhaps matches TRBD1 (6 bases). Germline CDR1 reads MNHEY; CDR2 reads SVGAGI. The CDR3 covers 15 residues. CDR3 residues: CASSPRTEFTGEMLF. The CDR3 DNA reads as TGTGCCAGCAGTCCGCGGACAGAATTCACCGGGGAGATGCTTTTT.